The source of this T cell receptor (beta chain) is a study of cytomegalovirus exposure and HLA in healthy donors. V dropped 0 bases and J dropped 5 bases, with 5 bases sitting between them. Germline V gene data show CDR1 as LGHNA and CDR2 as YSLEER. The CDR3 runs 13 residues. The study's findings and limits: Later analysis identified a missense DCLRE1C variant that was linked to TCR beta V- and J-gene trimming. The authors enumerated over 150 TCR beta chains as linked to cytomegalovirus. Excluded were some V segments that proved indistinguishable, including TRBV6-2 and TRBV6-3. Later analysis suggested links between common viral pathogens and several top significant clusters.

The PCR ran on 60 Vbeta and 13 Jbeta primers. Profiled with immunoSEQ multiplex PCR; TCRdb holds only in-frame clones, not every one. The table has around 190,000 clones, about 86% seen once; the top ten hold about 1.8%. Worth noting for this clone: Its antigen is unidentified.

The V call is TRBV4-3, the J call TRBJ1-5, with D tentatively TRBD1 (5 bases). Specimen: PBMCs. The TCR originated in a man aged 35 to 55 in good health and CMV-seropositive. CDR3 residues: CASSQEGDQPQHF. The CDR3 DNA follows: TGCGCCAGCAGCCAAGAAGGGGATCAGCCCCAGCATTTT.